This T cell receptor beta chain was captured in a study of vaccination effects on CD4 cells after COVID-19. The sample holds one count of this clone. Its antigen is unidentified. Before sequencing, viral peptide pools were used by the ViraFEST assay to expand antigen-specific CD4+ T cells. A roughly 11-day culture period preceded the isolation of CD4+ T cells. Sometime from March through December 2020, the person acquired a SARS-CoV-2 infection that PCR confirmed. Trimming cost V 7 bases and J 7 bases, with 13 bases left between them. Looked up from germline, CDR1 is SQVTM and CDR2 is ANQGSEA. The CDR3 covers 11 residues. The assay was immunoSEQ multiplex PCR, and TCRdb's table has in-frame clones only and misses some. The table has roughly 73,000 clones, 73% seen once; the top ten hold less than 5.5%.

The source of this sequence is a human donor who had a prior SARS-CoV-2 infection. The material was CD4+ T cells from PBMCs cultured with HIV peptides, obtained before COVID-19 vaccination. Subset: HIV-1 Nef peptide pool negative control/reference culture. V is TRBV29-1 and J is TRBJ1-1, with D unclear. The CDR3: CSARTEVEAFF. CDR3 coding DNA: TGCAGCGCTAGGACGGAAGTTGAAGCTTTCTTT.